What follows are 22 T cell receptor beta chains derived from one specimen sequenced in a study of cytomegalovirus exposure and HLA in healthy donors. Primers: 60 Vbeta forward and 13 Jbeta reverse. Sequencing used immunoSEQ multiplex PCR; TCRdb keeps in-frame clones, though not all of them. Found here are about 160,000 clones, 75% to 90% of them singletons; the top ten hold roughly 6.3%. Sequencing was done on a sample of PBMCs. These receptors originate from a male donor in good health and CMV-seropositive.

This clone appeared a single time. The chain recombines TRBV29-1 with TRBJ1-2; 7 nucleotides line up with TRBD1. The V gene's germline CDR1 is SQVTM and CDR2 ANQGSEA. The CDR3 runs to 14 residues. V shed 5 bases and J 7 bases; nucleotides not matched to a gene: 13. Here the CDR3 reads CSVSPPGTVVGYTF. The CDR3 bases are TGCAGCGTTTCTCCCCCAGGGACAGTGGTTGGCTACACCTTC.

The chain's CDR3 is CASSFRDRGIDTEAFF. The CDR3 coding sequence is TGTGCCAGCAGTTTCCGGGACAGGGGGATCGACACTGAAGCTTTCTTT. V usage is TRBV6-6 and J usage is TRBJ1-1, with 11 bases that match TRBD1. Per the germline V gene, CDR1 is MNHNY and CDR2 is SVGAGI (reference sequence). The CDR3 runs 16 residues. V was pared by 4 bases and J by 3 bases, with 7 bases of the junction left unmatched.

V and J are TRBV14 and TRBJ1-1, with 7 bases aligning to TRBD1. CDR1 is SGHDN and CDR2 is FVKESK in the germline V gene. The CDR3 is 20 residues long. The V and J ends lost 0 bases and 1 base, in that order; junction bases with no gene match: 17. The CDR3 loop is CASSQEGQFGPWDSNTEAFF. CDR3 coding DNA: TGTGCCAGCAGCCAAGAGGGACAGTTTGGGCCATGGGATTCGAACACTGAAGCTTTCTTT.

For the CDR3, the DNA is TGTGCCTGGACTCTGACACGGAACACCGGGGAGCTGTTTTTT. Translation gives CAWTLTRNTGELFF. The chain has TRBV30 and TRBJ2-2, with no clear D. Trimming cost V 4 bases and J 1 base, with 10 bases left between them. The CDR3 covers 14 residues. The V gene's germline CDR1 is GTSNPN and CDR2 SVGIG (reference sequence).

The chain couples TRBV13 to TRBJ2-1; TRBD2 matches at 9 bases. The CDR3 totals 18 residues. Trimming took 5 bases from V and 4 from J; bases not matched to a gene: 15. The germline gives CDR1 PRHDT, CDR2 FYEKMQ (reference sequence). CDR3 residues: CASSRLELAGGSYNEQFF. The DNA of the CDR3 is TGTGCCAGCAGCCGTCTAGAACTGGCGGGAGGGTCATACAATGAGCAGTTCTTC.

The chain combines TRBV6-5 with TRBJ2-1, with 9 bases aligning to TRBD2. V shed 5 bases, J shed 8 bases, and the junction held 10 bases outside the gene matches. The germline gives CDR1 MNHEY, CDR2 SVGAGI. The CDR3 sequence is 15 residues long. The CDR3 nucleotides are TGTGCCAGCAGTCTCGGGGCTAGCGGGACTTATGAGCAGTTCTTC. Encoded protein: CASSLGASGTYEQFF.

The CDR3 DNA sequence: TGTGCCATCAGTGGCCCGGGGGGGTCCGGGGAGACCCAGTACTTC. It is translated as CAISGPGGSGETQYF. The chain carries TRBV10-3 and TRBJ2-5, with TRBD2 matching over 8 bases. Germline V gene data show CDR1 as ENHRY and CDR2 as SYGVKD. The CDR3 sequence is 15 residues long. Trimming cost V 4 bases and J 5 bases; bases outside gene matches: 9.

V and J are TRBV4-3 and TRBJ2-7; TRBD2 might be the D (5 bases). From germline, CDR1 is LGHNA and CDR2 YSLEER. Trimming took off 0 bases at V and 7 bases at J, with 16 bases between the two ends. The CDR3 covers 15 residues. The CDR3 loop is CASSQDSTGIWEQYF. DNA of the CDR3: TGCGCCAGCAGCCAAGATAGCACGGGGATCTGGGAGCAGTACTTC.

The J gene is TRBJ1-6, the V gene TRBV5-6; 7 bases line up with TRBD1. Germline CDR1 reads SGHDT; CDR2 reads YYEEEE. V lost 4 bases and J lost 5; bases outside the gene matches: 9. The CDR3 runs to 16 residues. For the CDR3, the DNA is TGTGCCAGCAGCCGACCCGCGGGACAGAATAATTCACCCCTCCACTTT. This encodes CASSRPAGQNNSPLHF.

The gene calls are TRBV29-1 and TRBJ2-7, with 13 bases fitting TRBD2. Losses at the gene ends were 7 bases for V and 5 bases for J; bases not matched to a gene: 8. This CDR3 is built from 14 residues. Germline CDR1 and CDR2: SQVTM and ANQGSEA. CDR3 amino acids: CSAGLAGVVNEQYF. The CDR3 DNA follows: TGCAGCGCAGGACTAGCGGGAGTCGTCAACGAGCAGTACTTC.

Only a few counts were recorded for this clone. The gene calls are TRBV29-1 and TRBJ1-2; TRBD1 agrees at 11 bases. The germline CDR1 and CDR2 sequences are SQVTM and ANQGSEA. The CDR3 is 14 residues long. Trimming removed 4 bases from V and 4 bases from J; junction bases left unmatched: 5. The CDR3 here is CSVGTGGYRYGYTF. Written as DNA, the CDR3 is TGCAGCGTTGGGACAGGGGGCTACCGCTATGGCTACACCTTC.

The CDR3 sequence: CASRVQGASNQPQHF. CDR3 in DNA: TGTGCCAGCAGGGTACAGGGGGCGAGCAATCAGCCCCAGCATTTT. This chain uses TRBV6-5 with TRBJ1-5; 9 nucleotides match TRBD1. Germline V gene data show CDR1 as MNHEY and CDR2 as SVGAGI. V lost 6 bases and J lost 1; bases outside the gene matches: 4. The CDR3 has 15 amino acids.

This clone was counted a single time. The chain employs TRBV7-9 and TRBJ2-7, with 9 bases identical to TRBD2. The CDR3 spans 15 residues. CDR1 is SEHNR, CDR2 FQNEAQ, per germline (reference sequence). This CDR3 is CSGSFGTSSAYEQYF. CDR3 in DNA: TGTTCCGGCAGCTTTGGGACTAGCTCTGCCTACGAGCAGTACTTC.

The chain links TRBV7-9 to TRBJ2-7; TRBD1 might be the D (5 bases). The CDR3 runs to 14 residues. Germline assignment: CDR1 SEHNR and CDR2 FQNEAQ (reference sequence). V lost 1 base and J 3 bases, leaving 10 bases between the germline ends. CDR3 region: CASSLGEGHYEQYF. CDR3 nucleotide sequence: TGTGCCAGCAGCTTAGGGGAAGGACACTACGAGCAGTACTTC.

This chain connects TRBV29-1 to TRBJ2-1, with 8 bases matching TRBD1. The CDR3 runs to 15 residues. The V gene end was trimmed by 5 bases and the J gene end by 4 bases; junction bases not matched to a gene: 10. CDR1 SQVTM and CDR2 ANQGSEA come from the germline V gene. The CDR3 region is CSVSTQGGPYNEQFF. The DNA for the CDR3 is TGCAGCGTTTCAACACAGGGGGGCCCTTACAATGAGCAGTTCTTC.

This chain connects TRBV2 to TRBJ2-7, with TRBD1 matching 8 bases. The V gene end was trimmed by 4 bases and the J gene end by 3 bases; junction bases not matched to a gene: 8. CDR1 and CDR2 from the germline V gene are SNHLY and FYNNEI. The CDR3 spans 15 residues. The CDR3 sequence is CASSGGTGSGYEQYF. The CDR3 DNA follows: TGTGCCAGCAGTGGGGGGACAGGCTCGGGCTACGAGCAGTACTTC.

On this clone itself: A read error may account for a junction end that differs from germline. The chain links TRBV7-9 to TRBJ2-7, with 8 bases fitting TRBD2. The CDR3 contains 15 residues. Germline V CDR1 and CDR2: SEHNR, FQNEAQ (reference sequence). Here the CDR3 DNA reads TGTTCCAGCAGCTTAGTACTTAGCGGGGCCTACGAGCAGTACTTC. This translates into CSSSLVLSGAYEQYF.

Written as DNA, the CDR3 is TGTGCCAGCGGGGCCCAGGCCCACTACGAGCAGTACTTC. Amino acid sequence: CASGAQAHYEQYF. The chain employs TRBV2 and TRBJ2-5; possible D gene TRBD1, 5 bases. Judging by the DNA end, TRBJ2-7 fits better; the J call may be wrong. From germline, CDR1 is SNHLY and CDR2 FYNNEI. There are 13 residues in the CDR3.

This rearrangement joins TRBV9 to TRBJ1-2; 7 nucleotides match TRBD1. Germline V gives CDR1 SGDLS, CDR2 YYNGEE. This CDR3 is built from 14 residues. With V trimmed by 4 bases and J by 7 bases, 10 bases remained unmatched. The CDR3, as DNA: TGTGCCAGCAGCCCCCGCGGACAGGACTCTGGCTACACCTTC. Translated: CASSPRGQDSGYTF.

The chain combines TRBV2 with TRBJ2-3, with D unclear. The CDR3 consists of 14 residues. CDR1 is SNHLY and CDR2 is FYNNEI in the germline V gene. The ends were cut back, 6 bases at V and 0 bases at J, with 10 bases in the middle. The CDR3 protein is CASRSPSSTDTQYF. CDR3 in DNA: TGTGCCAGCAGGTCCCCTTCTAGCACAGATACGCAGTATTTT.

V is TRBV28 and J is TRBJ1-1, with D tentatively TRBD1 (6 bases). From germline, CDR1 is MDHEN and CDR2 SYDVKM. V was cut by 6 bases and J by 8 bases, with 13 bases left in between. The CDR3 is 12 residues long. This CDR3 reads CASSLQGSEAFF. The CDR3 DNA reads as TGTGCCAGCAGCCTACAGGGAAGCGAAGCTTTCTTT.

The chain links TRBV2 to TRBJ1-5; TRBD1 aligns across 9 bases. The V gene's germline CDR1 is SNHLY and CDR2 FYNNEI. Trimming at V came to 6 bases and at J to 4 bases, leaving 4 bases not matched to a gene. This CDR3 is built from 14 residues. In DNA form, the CDR3 reads TGTGCCAGCAGGGACAGGGGTTCGAATCAGCCCCAGCATTTT. Translated, it gives CASRDRGSNQPQHF.